This TCR beta chain is from a study of blood T cell repertoires in COVID-19. As for the study in general: Specimens from acute and convalescent COVID-19 originated in the United States, Italy and Spain.

How the authors handled the data: From reference gene primer amplification, estimates of nucleated cell counts were derived. Here immunoSEQ multiplex PCR was the method, and the copy in TCRdb shows in-frame clones only, minus some. V, J and clone size are taken as reported in that table, and D and trimming were inferred from the DNA itself. This table holds 200,000 to 250,000 clones, about 86% found once. This CDR3 is built from 15 residues. CDR1 is MDHEN, CDR2 SYDVKM, per germline. The V end lost 6 bases, the J end lost 8 bases, and 22 bases lay between the germline ends. Participant ages covered about 18 to 89 years across 25 or so US areas. Self-reported history from a screening survey and questionnaire set each donor's cohort.

V is TRBV28 and J is TRBJ1-2; weak D call: TRBD1 (5 bases). Sample: PBMCs or T cells enriched from blood (not recorded which). This clonotype originated in a woman between 50 and 59 years old with acute COVID-19. The CDR3 loop is CASSFPGGGAGGYTF. The CDR3 DNA sequence: TGTGCCAGCAGCTTCCCCGGGGGTGGGGCAGGGGGCTACACCTTC.